What follows are 31 T cell receptor beta chains derived from one specimen sequenced in a study of cytomegalovirus exposure and HLA in healthy donors. PCR involved 60 Vbeta and 13 Jbeta primers. Measured with immunoSEQ multiplex PCR; TCRdb has only the in-frame clones, and not every one. Here the sample spans 160,000 or so clones, around 78% being singletons. Source material: PBMCs. The receptors shown here come from a man in his forties or fifties in good health and CMV-seronegative.

V and J are TRBV19 and TRBJ2-3; D perhaps matches TRBD1 (6 bases). The CDR3 consists of 15 residues. CDR1 is LNHDA, CDR2 SQIVND, per germline (reference sequence). Trimming removed 10 bases from V and 0 bases from J, with 17 bases in between. CDR3 coding DNA: TGTGCCACTTCCGACAGGACCACTAGCACAGATACGCAGTATTTT. Protein product: CATSDRTTSTDTQYF.

Concerning this clone: Germline and junction disagree at one end, which may indicate a read error. The rearrangement joins TRBV7-9 to TRBJ2-6; D is unresolved. Germline lookup yields CDR1 SEHNR and CDR2 FQNEAQ (reference sequence). The CDR3 loop spans 14 amino acids. The CDR3 bases are TGTTCCAGCAGCTTCGCGACTGGGGCCAACGTCCTGACTTTC. It codes for CSSSFATGANVLTF.

The chain has TRBV7-8 and TRBJ1-6, with 7 bases identical to TRBD1. CDR1 is SGHVS and CDR2 is FQNEAQ in the germline V gene. The CDR3 runs 15 residues. With 2 bases clipped from V and 8 bases from J, the junction kept 6 bases outside the gene matches. CDR3 sequence (DNA): TGTGCCAGCAGCTTAACAGGGGCGCGCGATTCACCCCTCCACTTT. Its translation: CASSLTGARDSPLHF.

This clone was seen more than once but under ten times. This chain connects TRBV5-1 to TRBJ2-1; 15 positions agree with TRBD2. V shed 4 bases, J shed 4 bases, and the junction held 9 bases outside the gene matches. CDR1 is SGHRS, CDR2 YFSETQ, per germline. The CDR3 is made up of 18 amino acids. The CDR3 loop reads CASSAGLAGGLGYNEQFF. CDR3 bases: TGCGCCAGCAGCGCAGGACTAGCGGGAGGGTTGGGATACAATGAGCAGTTCTTC. Based on the CDR3 plus reference TRBV5-1 and TRBJ2-1, the full variable domain is KAGVTQTPRYLIKTRGQQVTLSCSPISGHRSVSWYQQTPGQGLQFLFEYFSETQRNKGNFPGRFSGRQFSNSRSEMNVSTLELGDSALYLCASSAGLAGGLGYNEQFFGPGTRLTVL.

The CDR3 bases are TGTGCCAGCAGCTCCCGTAGCAGCGACTCTGGAAACACCATATATTTT. This codes for CASSSRSSDSGNTIYF. This chain connects TRBV9 to TRBJ1-3; D call uncertain. Per the germline V gene, CDR1 is SGDLS and CDR2 is YYNGEE. The V end lost 4 bases, the J end lost 0 bases, and 14 bases lay between the germline ends. The CDR3 totals 16 residues.

The rearrangement uses TRBV5-4 and TRBJ1-1; D might be TRBD1 (5 bases). This CDR3 spans 14 amino acids. Trimming took off 3 bases at V and 3 bases at J, with 12 bases between the two ends. The germline V gene encodes CDR1 SGHNT and CDR2 YYREEE (reference sequence). CDR3 loop: CASSSFKGHTEAFF. The DNA for the CDR3 is TGTGCCAGCAGCTCCTTTAAGGGGCACACTGAAGCTTTCTTT.

CDR3 in amino acids: CASKRQGGTEAFF. The DNA of the CDR3 is TGTGCCAGTAAACGGCAGGGTGGAACTGAAGCTTTCTTT. The rearrangement uses TRBV19 and TRBJ1-1; D perhaps matches TRBD1 (5 bases). The ends were cut back, 7 bases at V and 5 bases at J, with 14 bases in the middle. The CDR3 contains 13 residues. Per the germline V gene, CDR1 is LNHDA and CDR2 is SQIVND (reference sequence).

The chain links TRBV29-1 to TRBJ1-1; 9 bases are a match to TRBD1. V gave up 7 bases and J gave up 3 bases; unmatched junction bases: 12. The CDR3 is 15 residues long. Germline V gene data show CDR1 as SQVTM and CDR2 as ANQGSEA. CDR3: CSAGDVQGAYTEAFF. The DNA of the CDR3 is TGCAGCGCAGGCGACGTACAGGGGGCCTACACTGAAGCTTTCTTT.

The chain is built from TRBV30 and TRBJ2-1; D unclear. From germline, CDR1 is GTSNPN and CDR2 SVGIG (reference sequence). The CDR3 consists of 15 residues. Trimming cost V 1 base and J 4 bases, with 14 bases left between them. CDR3 coding DNA: TGTGCCTGGAGTGGCGTAGTTCATCTATACAATGAGCAGTTCTTC. Residues: CAWSGVVHLYNEQFF.

The chain uses TRBV13 and TRBJ1-2, with D tentatively TRBD1 (6 bases). Germline assignment: CDR1 PRHDT and CDR2 FYEKMQ (reference sequence). The CDR3 contains 14 residues. Between the trimmed V and J ends, which lost 3 bases and 6 bases, there was a span of 14 bases. This CDR3 reads CASSLVQGADGYTF. The CDR3 nucleotides read TGTGCCAGCAGCTTGGTACAGGGTGCGGATGGCTACACCTTC. Based on the CDR3 plus reference TRBV13 and TRBJ1-2, the full variable domain is AAGVIQSPRHLIKEKRETATLKCYPIPRHDTVYWYQQGPGQDPQFLISFYEKMQSDKGSIPDRFSAQQFSDYHSELNMSSLELGDSALYFCASSLVQGADGYTFGSGTRLTVV.

CDR3 nucleotides: TGTGCCAGCAGCTTGTCCCCGACAGGGAGCACAGATACGCAGTATTTT. Translated: CASSLSPTGSTDTQYF. The chain couples TRBV5-4 to TRBJ2-3; 7 bases match TRBD1. V gave up 1 base and J gave up 0 bases; unmatched junction bases: 5. The CDR3 extends over 16 amino acids. CDR1 SGHNT and CDR2 YYREEE come from the germline V gene (reference sequence).

The CDR3 region has the DNA TGTGCCAGCAGCGCTACCGAATTCACAGATACGCAGTATTTT. It yields the protein CASSATEFTDTQYF. The gene calls are TRBV9 and TRBJ2-3; D ambiguous. Germline V gene lookup returns CDR1 SGDLS and CDR2 YYNGEE. The CDR3 length is 14 residues. V was trimmed by 3 bases and J by 2 bases, leaving 10 bases between them. The entire variable domain, with the rest obtained from reference TRBV9 and TRBJ2-3, is as follows: DSGVTQTPKHLITATGQRVTLRCSPRSGDLSVYWYQQSLDQGLQFLIQYYNGEERAKGNILERFSAQQFPDLHSELNLSSLELGDSALYFCASSATEFTDTQYFGPGTRLTVL.

The sample holds a few counts of this clone. This rearrangement joins TRBV28 to TRBJ2-3, with TRBD2 matching 7 bases. In germline, CDR1 is MDHEN, CDR2 SYDVKM. This CDR3 has 15 residues. V was clipped by 5 bases and J by 1 base; unmatched bases: 6. The CDR3 DNA is TGTGCCAGCAGTCCCCCCAGCGGGGGCACAGATACGCAGTATTTT. As protein: CASSPPSGGTDTQYF.

Remarks on this clone: The junction and the germline gene differ at one end; a read error may be behind it. The chain joins TRBV7-9 to TRBJ1-4, with 8 bases that match TRBD1. CDR3 length: 14 residues. Germline CDR1 and CDR2: SEHNR and FQNEAQ (reference sequence). The CDR3 spells CSSSPRQGHKKLFF. CDR3 DNA: TGTTCCAGCAGCCCGCGACAGGGGCACAAAAAACTGTTTTTT.

This clone has more than one count but fewer than ten. Here the CDR3 DNA reads TGTGCCAGCAGTGGACAGTTGAATCAGCCCCAGCATTTT. This codes for CASSGQLNQPQHF. J is TRBJ1-5 and V is TRBV28; D may be TRBD1 (6 bases). The V end was cut by 5 bases, the J end by 4 bases, with 9 bases between. Germline CDR1 and CDR2: MDHEN and SYDVKM. This CDR3 comprises 13 residues. Full variable domain (outside the CDR3, taken from reference TRBV28 and TRBJ1-5): DVKVTQSSRYLVKRTGEKVFLECVQDMDHENMFWYRQDPGLGLRLIYFSYDVKMKEKGDIPEGYSVSREKKERFSLILESASTNQTSMYLCASSGQLNQPQHFGDGTRLSIL.

With regard to this clone: A read error is likely, as this CDR3 ends without the conserved phenylalanine or tryptophan. The DNA for the CDR3 is TGTGCCGCCGGGACAGGGAGCGAGCAGTACTCC. Translated, it gives CAAGTGSEQYS. The chain recombines TRBV19 with TRBJ2-7, with 9 bases that match TRBD1. V was pared by 11 bases and J by 6 bases, with 5 bases of the junction left unmatched. Germline V gives CDR1 LNHDA, CDR2 SQIVND (reference sequence). This CDR3 is 11 amino acids long.

The chain uses TRBV5-1 and TRBJ2-7; 10 bases map to TRBD1. This CDR3 is 15 amino acids long. Germline V lookup: CDR1 SGHRS, CDR2 YFSETQ. The trim removed 1 base at V and 6 bases at J, leaving 7 bases unmatched. The CDR3 nucleotides read TGCGCCAGCAGCTTGACCCGGGACAGGGGAGCCGAGCAGTACTTC. Translating gives CASSLTRDRGAEQYF. Filled out from reference TRBV5-1 and TRBJ2-7, the complete variable domain reads KAGVTQTPRYLIKTRGQQVTLSCSPISGHRSVSWYQQTPGQGLQFLFEYFSETQRNKGNFPGRFSGRQFSNSRSEMNVSTLELGDSALYLCASSLTRDRGAEQYFGPGTRLTVT.

This chain uses TRBV7-9 with TRBJ1-1; D call uncertain. V shed 4 bases and J shed 6 bases, with 12 bases lying between them. Germline CDR1 and CDR2: SEHNR and FQNEAQ (reference sequence). The CDR3 is 13 amino acids. CDR3 DNA: TGTGCCAGCAGCTCCGGAGCTCACCCTGAAGCTTTCTTT. This encodes CASSSGAHPEAFF. Full variable domain (outside the CDR3, taken from reference TRBV7-9 and TRBJ1-1): DTGVSQNPRHKITKRGQNVTFRCDPISEHNRLYWYRQTLGQGPEFLTYFQNEAQLEKSRLLSDRFSAERPKGSFSTLEIQRTEQGDSAMYLCASSSGAHPEAFFGQGTRLTVV.

This chain connects TRBV5-1 to TRBJ2-1, with D perhaps matching TRBD2 (6 bases). Looked up from germline, CDR1 is SGHRS and CDR2 is YFSETQ. CDR3 length: 16 amino acids. Trimming shortened V by 0 bases and J by 0 bases, and 10 bases separated the two germline ends. CDR3 protein: CASSLDSGGSYNEQFF. CDR3 coding DNA: TGCGCCAGCAGCTTGGATAGCGGAGGCTCCTACAATGAGCAGTTCTTC.

The chain couples TRBV4-2 to TRBJ2-1; 7 bases fit TRBD2. This CDR3 has 16 amino acids. Germline assignment: CDR1 LGHNA and CDR2 YNFKEQ. J gave up 6 bases and V 0 bases, and 8 bases lay outside the gene matches. CDR3 sequence: CASSQDWGGRGNEQFF. The CDR3 region has the DNA TGTGCCAGCAGCCAAGATTGGGGCGGGAGAGGCAATGAGCAGTTCTTC.

The chain employs TRBV2 and TRBJ1-2, with unresolved D. CDR3 length: 14 amino acids. Germline CDR1 reads SNHLY; CDR2 reads FYNNEI. The V end lost 1 base, the J end lost 2 bases, and 8 bases lay between the germline ends. CDR3 in amino acids: CASSEVQRNYGYTF. The CDR3 DNA follows: TGTGCCAGCAGTGAAGTCCAGCGAAACTATGGCTACACCTTC.

The gene calls are TRBV4-1 and TRBJ2-1; possible D gene TRBD2, 6 bases. The V and J ends lost 1 base and 5 bases respectively, with 15 bases between them. This CDR3 is built from 16 residues. Looked up from germline, CDR1 is MGHRA and CDR2 is YSYEKL. CDR3 amino acids: CASSQVRLGSDNEQFF. The CDR3 DNA follows: TGCGCCAGCAGCCAAGTCCGACTAGGGTCAGACAATGAGCAGTTCTTC.

V usage is TRBV18 and J usage is TRBJ2-7; 9 bases fit TRBD2. The CDR3 has 15 amino acids. Unmatched junction bases numbered 7, after V lost 5 bases and J lost 2 bases. Germline assignment: CDR1 KGHSH and CDR2 LQKENI. In DNA, the CDR3 is TGTGCCAGCTCAAATAGCGGGAGTCCTGCCTACGAGCAGTACTTC. It is translated as CASSNSGSPAYEQYF. Full variable domain (missing parts from reference TRBV18 and TRBJ2-7): NAGVMQNPRHLVRRRGQEARLRCSPMKGHSHVYWYRQLPEEGLKFMVYLQKENIIDESGMPKERFSAEFPKEGPSILRIQQVVRGDSAAYFCASSNSGSPAYEQYFGPGTRLTVT.

This chain uses TRBV11-2 with TRBJ2-3; 10 nucleotides line up with TRBD2. Germline CDR1 reads SGHAT; CDR2 reads FQNNGV. This CDR3 comprises 17 residues. The V segment lost 5 bases and the J segment 4 bases; nucleotides outside the gene matches: 12. The CDR3 reads CASSLHPRTSGSDTQYF. The CDR3 DNA reads TGTGCCAGCAGCCTCCATCCCCGGACTAGCGGATCAGATACGCAGTATTTT.

In regard to this clone: At one end, the junction sequence differs from germline, possibly due to a read error. The chain employs TRBV28 and TRBJ1-2; 8 bases fit TRBD1. This CDR3 contains 14 residues. CDR1 is MDHEN, CDR2 SYDVKM, per germline. This chain's CDR3 is CASSLTDRVYGHTF. The CDR3 DNA follows: TGTGCCAGCAGTCTGACGGACAGGGTCTATGGCCACACCTTC.

The rearrangement links TRBV4-2 to TRBJ1-1, with D possibly matching TRBD1 (5 bases). Germline V CDR1 and CDR2: LGHNA, YNFKEQ. This CDR3 region has 13 residues. Trimming pared 4 bases from V and 6 bases from J, leaving 12 bases between. CDR3 protein: CASSRRGDSEAFF. CDR3 in DNA: TGTGCCAGCAGCCGGCGGGGGGACTCTGAAGCTTTCTTT.

This clone was seen just once. The chain is built from TRBV5-1 and TRBJ2-5, with 7 bases fitting TRBD2. Germline trimming cut 3 bases from V and 2 bases from J; bases unmatched to any gene: 4. The CDR3 sequence is 14 residues long. The V gene's germline CDR1 is SGHRS and CDR2 YFSETQ. As DNA, the CDR3 is TGCGCCAGCAGCTATTCGGGAGGTCAAGAGACCCAGTACTTC. It yields the protein CASSYSGGQETQYF.

The chain joins TRBV29-1 to TRBJ1-4; 8 bases agree with TRBD1. Germline V gives CDR1 SQVTM, CDR2 ANQGSEA. The V segment lost 7 bases and the J segment 8 bases; nucleotides outside the gene matches: 6. The CDR3 loop spans 12 amino acids. CDR3 sequence (DNA): TGCAGCGCTTTGACAGGGGTCGAAAAACTGTTTTTT. Translated: CSALTGVEKLFF.

The chain recombines TRBV5-1 with TRBJ2-1, with 11 bases that match TRBD2. J gave up 3 bases and V 4 bases, and 3 bases lay outside the gene matches. Germline V gives CDR1 SGHRS, CDR2 YFSETQ. The CDR3 has 15 amino acids. CDR3 DNA sequence: TGCGCCAGCAGCGCGACTAGCGGGGACTACAATGAGCAGTTCTTC. Its protein product is CASSATSGDYNEQFF.

This chain links TRBV9 with TRBJ1-1, with a weak D call TRBD1 (5 bases). Germline V gives CDR1 SGDLS, CDR2 YYNGEE. The V and J ends lost 0 bases and 7 bases respectively, with 10 bases between them. The CDR3 totals 13 residues. CDR3 protein: CASSVEVQGEAFF. The CDR3 nucleotides read TGTGCCAGCAGCGTAGAGGTCCAGGGTGAAGCTTTCTTT.

The chain links TRBV6-6 to TRBJ2-7, with 11 bases that match TRBD2. CDR3 length: 14 residues. Germline V gene data show CDR1 as MNHNY and CDR2 as SVGAGI (reference sequence). The V gene end was trimmed by 2 bases and the J gene end by 7 bases; junction bases not matched to a gene: 4. In DNA form, the CDR3 reads TGTGCCAGCAGTTACGTAGCGGGAGGGGGGGAGCAGTACGTC. Amino acids: CASSYVAGGGEQYV.